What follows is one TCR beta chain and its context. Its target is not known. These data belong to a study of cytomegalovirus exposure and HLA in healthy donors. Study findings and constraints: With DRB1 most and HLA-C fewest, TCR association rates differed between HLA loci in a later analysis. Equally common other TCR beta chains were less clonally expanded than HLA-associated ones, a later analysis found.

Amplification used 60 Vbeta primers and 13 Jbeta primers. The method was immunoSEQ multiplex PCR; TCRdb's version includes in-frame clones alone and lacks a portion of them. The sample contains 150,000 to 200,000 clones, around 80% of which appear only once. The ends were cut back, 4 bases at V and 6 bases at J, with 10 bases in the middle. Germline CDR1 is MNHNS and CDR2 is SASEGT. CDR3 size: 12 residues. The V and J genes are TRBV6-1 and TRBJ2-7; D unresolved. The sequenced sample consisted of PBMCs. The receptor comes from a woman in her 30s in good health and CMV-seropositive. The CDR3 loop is CASSGVRFEQYF. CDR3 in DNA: TGTGCCAGCAGTGGAGTGAGGTTCGAGCAGTACTTC.